The next 23 T cell receptor beta chains were all read from a single sample in a study of cytomegalovirus exposure and HLA in healthy donors. The table came from immunoSEQ multiplex PCR; TCRdb's copy has only in-frame clones and leaves some out. This sample has about 120,000 clones, with nearly 90% found just once. The specimen sequenced was PBMCs. The receptors here all came from a woman between 18 and 30 years old in good health and CMV-seronegative.

The genes are TRBV5-4 and TRBJ2-2, with D perhaps matching TRBD2 (5 bases). This CDR3 is built from 15 residues. The germline V gene has CDR1 SGHNT and CDR2 YYREEE (reference sequence). V shed 4 bases and J shed 6 bases, with 16 bases lying between them. DNA for the CDR3: TGTGCCAGCAGCGACGACTTGTCGAGGGCCGGGGAGCTGTTTTTT. Translated: CASSDDLSRAGELFF.

This chain joins TRBV7-9 and TRBJ2-3, with D uncertain. This CDR3 region has 15 residues. Trimming left V 8 bases short and J 8 bases short, with 23 bases between. Germline CDR1 and CDR2: SEHNR and FQNEAQ (reference sequence). The CDR3 loop reads CASQSERVGPGTQYF. The CDR3 nucleotides are TGTGCCAGCCAAAGTGAGAGAGTTGGCCCAGGTACGCAGTATTTT.

This clone occurred once. CDR3 residues: CASSDGLAGSYEQYF. The CDR3 nucleotides are TGTGCCAGCTCAGACGGACTAGCGGGATCTTACGAGCAGTACTTC. J is TRBJ2-7 and V is TRBV18, with 12 positions matching TRBD2. Germline V gives CDR1 KGHSH, CDR2 LQKENI. The CDR3 extends over 15 amino acids. The junction had 6 bases not matched to a gene; V was cut back by 5 bases and J by 4 bases.

The chain links TRBV13 to TRBJ2-1; TRBD2 matches at 10 bases. Germline V gene lookup returns CDR1 PRHDT and CDR2 FYEKMQ (reference sequence). This CDR3 comprises 17 residues. The V segment lost 4 bases and the J segment 5 bases; nucleotides outside the gene matches: 11. In nucleotides, the CDR3 is TGTGCCAGCAGCTCGACTAGCGGGTGGGTAGTGGACAATGAGCAGTTCTTC. As protein: CASSSTSGWVVDNEQFF.

This clone appeared once. The chain combines TRBV11-2 with TRBJ2-3; the D gene is possibly TRBD2 (5 bases). In germline, CDR1 is SGHAT, CDR2 FQNNGV. V shed 5 bases and J shed 12 bases, with 12 bases lying between them. The length of the CDR3 is 11 residues. This CDR3 is CASSHETTQYF. The CDR3 nucleotides are TGTGCCAGCAGCCATGAGACTACACAGTATTTT.

The chain couples TRBV6-6 to TRBJ1-1; 8 nucleotides match TRBD1. The trim removed 7 bases at V and 1 base at J, leaving 5 bases unmatched. This CDR3 region has 14 residues. Germline V gene lookup returns CDR1 MNHNY and CDR2 SVGAGI (reference sequence). Here the CDR3 DNA reads TGTGCCAGCAACGACAGGGGCAAGAACACTGAAGCTTTCTTT. Its translation: CASNDRGKNTEAFF.

The genes are TRBV18 and TRBJ1-1; D is perhaps TRBD1 (5 bases). V shed 4 bases and J shed 7 bases, with 19 bases lying between them. This CDR3 has 15 residues. The germline gives CDR1 KGHSH, CDR2 LQKENI. The CDR3 sequence: CASSLQEGRAGEAFF. The CDR3 DNA reads TGTGCCAGCTCACTTCAGGAGGGCAGGGCTGGTGAAGCTTTCTTT. The complete variable domain, with remaining parts taken from reference TRBV18 and TRBJ1-1, reads NAGVMQNPRHLVRRRGQEARLRCSPMKGHSHVYWYRQLPEEGLKFMVYLQKENIIDESGMPKERFSAEFPKEGPSILRIQQVVRGDSAAYFCASSLQEGRAGEAFFGQGTRLTVV.

V usage is TRBV19 and J usage is TRBJ2-1, with D unresolved. The CDR3 runs 13 residues. Germline V gene lookup returns CDR1 LNHDA and CDR2 SQIVND (reference sequence). The V end was cut by 0 bases, the J end by 9 bases, with 9 bases between. CDR3 nucleotide sequence: TGTGCCAGTAGTATAGATCCCGTCGGTGAGCAGTTCTTC. Its protein product is CASSIDPVGEQFF.

V is TRBV18 and J is TRBJ2-1; TRBD2 matches at 10 bases. Losses at the gene ends were 1 base for V and 10 bases for J; bases not matched to a gene: 7. The CDR3 covers 15 residues. Per germline, CDR1 KGHSH and CDR2 LQKENI. The DNA of the CDR3 is TGTGCCAGCTCACCACGACCCAGCGGGGGGGTCGAGCAGTTCTTC. Its protein product is CASSPRPSGGVEQFF. Filled out from reference TRBV18 and TRBJ2-1, the complete variable domain reads NAGVMQNPRHLVRRRGQEARLRCSPMKGHSHVYWYRQLPEEGLKFMVYLQKENIIDESGMPKERFSAEFPKEGPSILRIQQVVRGDSAAYFCASSPRPSGGVEQFFGPGTRLTVL.

This clone was found once. This sequence joins TRBV5-1 and TRBJ2-5; TRBD2 agrees at 11 bases. Germline V lookup: CDR1 SGHRS, CDR2 YFSETQ. The CDR3 spans 16 residues. The V and J ends lost 2 bases and 1 base, in that order; junction bases with no gene match: 4. As DNA, the CDR3 is TGCGCCAGCAGCTTAATTAGCGGGGGGGCCCAAGAGACCCAGTACTTC. It codes for CASSLISGGAQETQYF.

CDR3 loop: CASKKLVAGWDGETQYF. The CDR3 region has the DNA TGCGCCAGCAAAAAATTGGTAGCGGGTTGGGATGGAGAGACCCAGTACTTC. The chain is built from TRBV5-1 and TRBJ2-5, with 7 bases lining up with TRBD2. The CDR3 runs to 17 residues. The germline V gene has CDR1 SGHRS and CDR2 YFSETQ. V was pared by 6 bases and J by 4 bases, with 18 bases of the junction left unmatched.

This sequence joins TRBV13 and TRBJ2-7; D remains unclear. The CDR3 covers 13 residues. Germline CDR1 is PRHDT and CDR2 is FYEKMQ (reference sequence). V dropped 1 base and J dropped 7 bases, with 11 bases sitting between them. The CDR3 nucleotides are TGTGCCAGCAGCTTAGAAACCAGCGTAGAGCAGTACTTC. Its translation is CASSLETSVEQYF.

This rearrangement joins TRBV11-3 to TRBJ2-1; the D gene is possibly TRBD2 (5 bases). The length of the CDR3 is 13 residues. The V and J ends lost 4 bases and 10 bases respectively, with 14 bases between them. Per the germline V gene, CDR1 is SGHNT and CDR2 is YENEEA. The CDR3 loop reads CASSSQIRGEQFF. Here the CDR3 DNA reads TGTGCCAGCAGCTCGCAAATACGCGGGGAGCAGTTCTTC.

This chain joins TRBV5-8 and TRBJ2-7; 7 bases align to TRBD2. V was clipped by 2 bases and J by 2 bases; unmatched bases: 4. The V gene's germline CDR1 is SGHTS and CDR2 YDEGEE. The CDR3 is 14 residues long. The CDR3 loop is CASSFGGGAYEQYF. The CDR3, as DNA: TGTGCCAGCAGCTTTGGTGGGGGGGCCTACGAGCAGTACTTC.

V and J are TRBV6-5 and TRBJ2-7; 12 bases align to TRBD1. J was trimmed by 3 bases and V by 6 bases; bases with no gene match: 6. Germline V gene sequence: CDR1 MNHEY, CDR2 SVGAGI. CDR3 length equals 15 residues. Written as DNA, the CDR3 is TGTGCCAGCAGACCCGGGACAGGGGGCGGCTACGAGCAGTACTTC. Its protein is CASRPGTGGGYEQYF.

A single count supports this clone. The V gene is TRBV5-6, the J gene TRBJ2-1, with TRBD2 as a possible D gene (6 bases). The V gene's germline CDR1 is SGHDT and CDR2 YYEEEE. The CDR3 contains 15 residues. V was shortened by 5 bases and J by 5 bases, with 17 bases between the two germline ends. CDR3 sequence (DNA): TGTGCCAGCAGGTCGGGTTGGGGGGAAAACAATGAGCAGTTCTTC. It codes for CASRSGWGENNEQFF.

The chain joins TRBV6-4 to TRBJ2-2; D is perhaps TRBD1 (5 bases). CDR1 MRHNA and CDR2 SNTAGT come from the germline V gene. The CDR3 covers 14 residues. Trimming shortened V by 5 bases and J by 4 bases, and 11 bases separated the two germline ends. The CDR3 nucleotides read TGTGCCAGCAGTTCAGGGCAGGGCACCGGGGAGCTGTTTTTT. Translation gives CASSSGQGTGELFF.

This clone appeared once. The V call is TRBV15, the J call TRBJ2-6; D remains unclear. The CDR3 extends over 17 amino acids. Trimming stripped 0 bases from V and 4 bases from J, with 13 bases between. Per germline, CDR1 LNHNV and CDR2 YYDKDF (reference sequence). The CDR3 protein is CATSRDRVLRGANVLTF. The CDR3 nucleotides are TGTGCCACCAGCAGAGATCGGGTATTGAGAGGGGCCAACGTCCTGACTTTC.

This clone was picked up one time. V usage is TRBV7-8 and J usage is TRBJ2-1; D is possibly TRBD1 (6 bases). This CDR3 has 16 amino acids. The germline V gene encodes CDR1 SGHVS and CDR2 FQNEAQ. The V and J ends lost 5 bases and 8 bases respectively, with 22 bases between them. The CDR3 reads CASSIDRASPGDEQFF. The CDR3 coding sequence is TGTGCCAGCAGCATAGACCGGGCCTCCCCAGGGGATGAGCAGTTCTTC.

This clone appeared a single time. The V call is TRBV2, the J call TRBJ2-3, with D perhaps matching TRBD2 (5 bases). From germline, CDR1 is SNHLY and CDR2 FYNNEI. Trimming removed 6 bases from V and 4 bases from J, with 14 bases in between. The CDR3 runs 14 residues. The CDR3 loop reads CASRDTSGPDTQYF. CDR3 DNA: TGTGCCAGCAGGGATACTAGTGGGCCAGATACGCAGTATTTT. Together with reference TRBV2 and TRBJ2-3, the CDR3 gives the full variable domain: EPEVTQTPSHQVTQMGQEVILRCVPISNHLYFYWYRQILGQKVEFLVSFYNNEISEKSEIFDDQFSVERPDGSNFTLKIRSTKLEDSAMYFCASRDTSGPDTQYFGPGTRLTVL.

This clone has a single count. The V gene is TRBV5-5, the J gene TRBJ2-7, with TRBD1 matching over 11 bases. Trimming at V came to 6 bases and at J to 2 bases, leaving 7 bases not matched to a gene. This CDR3 is built from 15 residues. Germline CDR1 reads SGHKS; CDR2 reads YYEKEE (reference sequence). CDR3 protein: CASTGTGGPPYEQYF. CDR3 coding DNA: TGTGCCAGCACCGGGACAGGGGGACCTCCCTACGAGCAGTACTTC.

This chain uses TRBV29-1 with TRBJ2-3, with a tentative D call TRBD2 (7 bases). Germline V gives CDR1 SQVTM, CDR2 ANQGSEA. Trimming stripped 3 bases from V and 1 base from J, with 14 bases between. The CDR3 contains 15 residues. Written as DNA, the CDR3 is TGCAGCGTTGAGGGGGGCGGGAGCGGCACAGATACGCAGTATTTT. It yields the protein CSVEGGGSGTDTQYF.

A single count supports this clone. The J gene is TRBJ1-3, the V gene TRBV11-2, with D unclear. Germline assignment: CDR1 SGHAT and CDR2 FQNNGV. The CDR3 totals 13 residues. V was clipped by 3 bases and J by 4 bases, with 7 bases between them. The CDR3 region has the DNA TGTGCCAGCAGCTTCCCAGGAGGAAACACCATATATTTT. It encodes CASSFPGGNTIYF.